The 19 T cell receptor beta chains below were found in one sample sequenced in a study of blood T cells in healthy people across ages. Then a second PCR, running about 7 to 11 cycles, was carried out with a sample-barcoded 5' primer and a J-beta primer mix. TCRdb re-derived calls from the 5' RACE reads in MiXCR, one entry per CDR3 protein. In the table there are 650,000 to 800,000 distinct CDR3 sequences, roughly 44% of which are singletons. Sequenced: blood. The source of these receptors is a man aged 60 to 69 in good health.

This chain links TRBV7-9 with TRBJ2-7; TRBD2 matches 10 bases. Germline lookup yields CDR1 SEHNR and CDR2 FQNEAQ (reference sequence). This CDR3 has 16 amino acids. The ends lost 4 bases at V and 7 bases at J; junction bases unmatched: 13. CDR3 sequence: CASSSLERGGKGEQYF. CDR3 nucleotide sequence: TGTGCCAGCAGCTCCCTTGAGCGGGGGGGAAAGGGGGAGCAGTACTTC.

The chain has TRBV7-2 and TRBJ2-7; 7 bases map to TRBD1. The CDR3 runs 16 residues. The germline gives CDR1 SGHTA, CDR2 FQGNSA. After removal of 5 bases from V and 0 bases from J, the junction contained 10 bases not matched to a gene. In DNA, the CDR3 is TGTGCCAGCAGCGACGACGGGACAGTGAGCTCCTACGAGCAGTACTTC. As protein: CASSDDGTVSSYEQYF.

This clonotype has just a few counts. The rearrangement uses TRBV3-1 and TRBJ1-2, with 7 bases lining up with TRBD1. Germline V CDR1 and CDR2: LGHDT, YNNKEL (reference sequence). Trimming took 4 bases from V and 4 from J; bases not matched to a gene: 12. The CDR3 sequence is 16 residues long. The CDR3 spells CASSPSRQGSGYGYTF. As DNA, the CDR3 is TGTGCCAGCAGCCCTTCCCGACAGGGAAGTGGCTATGGCTACACCTTC.

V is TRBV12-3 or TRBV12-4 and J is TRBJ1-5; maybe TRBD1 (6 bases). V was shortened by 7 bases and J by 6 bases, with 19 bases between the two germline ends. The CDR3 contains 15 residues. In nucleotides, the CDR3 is TGTGCCAGCAATAGGGGGGGGCAACGTCCTCAGCCCCAGCATTTT. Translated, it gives CASNRGGQRPQPQHF.

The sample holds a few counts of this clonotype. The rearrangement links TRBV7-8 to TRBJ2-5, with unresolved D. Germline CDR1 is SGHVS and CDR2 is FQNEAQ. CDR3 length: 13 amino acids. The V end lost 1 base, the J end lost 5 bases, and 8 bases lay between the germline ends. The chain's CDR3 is CASSLGFTETQYF. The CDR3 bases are TGTGCCAGCAGCTTAGGGTTTACGGAGACCCAGTACTTC. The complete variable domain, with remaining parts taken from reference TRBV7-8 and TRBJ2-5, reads GAGVSQSPRYKVAKRGQDVALRCDPISGHVSLFWYQQALGQGPEFLTYFQNEAQLDKSGLPSDRFFAERPEGSVSTLKIQRTQQEDSAVYLCASSLGFTETQYFGPGTRLLVL.

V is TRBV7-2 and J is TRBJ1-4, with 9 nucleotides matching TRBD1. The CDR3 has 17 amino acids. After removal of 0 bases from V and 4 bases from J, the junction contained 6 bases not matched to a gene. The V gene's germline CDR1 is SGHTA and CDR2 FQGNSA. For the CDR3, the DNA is TGTGCCAGCAGCTTAGCCGGCCCGGGACAGGGTAATGAAAAACTGTTTTTT. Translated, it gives CASSLAGPGQGNEKLFF.

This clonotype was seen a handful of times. Written as DNA, the CDR3 is TGCAGTGCCCCGGACACCTACGAGCAGTACTTC. It specifies CSAPDTYEQYF. The chain has TRBV20-1 and TRBJ2-7, with D possibly being TRBD1 (5 bases). Germline V gene sequence: CDR1 DFQATT, CDR2 SNEGSKA (reference sequence). Trimming took 6 bases from V and 2 from J, leaving 8 bases between them. The CDR3 loop spans 11 amino acids.

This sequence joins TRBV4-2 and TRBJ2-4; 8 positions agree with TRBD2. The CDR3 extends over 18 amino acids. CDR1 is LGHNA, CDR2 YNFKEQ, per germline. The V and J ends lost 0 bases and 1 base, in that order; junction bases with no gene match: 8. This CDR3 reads CASSQERGGRSAKNIQYF. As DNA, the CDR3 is TGTGCCAGCAGCCAAGAACGGGGCGGGAGGTCGGCCAAAAACATTCAGTACTTC.

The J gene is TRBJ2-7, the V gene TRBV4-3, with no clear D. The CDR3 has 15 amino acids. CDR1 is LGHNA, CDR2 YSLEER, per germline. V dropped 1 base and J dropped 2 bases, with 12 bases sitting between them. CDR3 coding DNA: TGCGCCAGCAGCCAAGGTATAGGGTCCACCTACGAGCAGTACTTC. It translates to CASSQGIGSTYEQYF.

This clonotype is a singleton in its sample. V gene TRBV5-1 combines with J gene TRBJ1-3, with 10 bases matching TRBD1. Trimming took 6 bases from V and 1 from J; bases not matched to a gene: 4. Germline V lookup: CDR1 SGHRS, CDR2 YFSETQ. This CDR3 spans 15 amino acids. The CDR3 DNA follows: TGCGCCAGCACCGGGACAGGGGAGTCTGGAAACACCATATATTTT. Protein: CASTGTGESGNTIYF. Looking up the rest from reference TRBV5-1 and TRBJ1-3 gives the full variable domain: KAGVTQTPRYLIKTRGQQVTLSCSPISGHRSVSWYQQTPGQGLQFLFEYFSETQRNKGNFPGRFSGRQFSNSRSEMNVSTLELGDSALYLCASTGTGESGNTIYFGEGSWLTVV.

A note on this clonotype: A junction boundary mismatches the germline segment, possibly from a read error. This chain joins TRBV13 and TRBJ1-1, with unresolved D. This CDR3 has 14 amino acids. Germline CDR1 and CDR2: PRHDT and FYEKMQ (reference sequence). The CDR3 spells CASSRRLMNTEAFF. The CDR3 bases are TGTGCCAGCAGCCGCAGACTAATGAATACTGAAGCTTTCTTT.

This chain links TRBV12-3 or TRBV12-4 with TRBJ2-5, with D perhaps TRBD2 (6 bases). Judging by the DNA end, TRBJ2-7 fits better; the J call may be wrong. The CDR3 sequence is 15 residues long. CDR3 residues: CASSLVAGTVGEQYF. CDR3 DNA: TGTGCCAGCAGTTTAGTGGCGGGGACGGTCGGCGAGCAGTACTTC.

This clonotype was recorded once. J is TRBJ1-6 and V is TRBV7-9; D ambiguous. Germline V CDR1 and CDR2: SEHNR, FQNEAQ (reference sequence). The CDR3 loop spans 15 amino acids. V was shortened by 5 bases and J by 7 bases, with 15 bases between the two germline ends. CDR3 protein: CASSHDPLGNSPLHF. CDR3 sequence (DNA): TGTGCCAGCAGCCATGACCCTTTGGGCAATTCACCCCTCCACTTT.

The CDR3 here is CSASSTGISYEQYF. In DNA, the CDR3 is TGCAGTGCTTCCTCGACAGGGATCTCCTACGAGCAGTACTTC. The rearrangement uses TRBV20-1 and TRBJ2-7; 7 bases agree with TRBD1. Germline V gene sequence: CDR1 DFQATT, CDR2 SNEGSKA (reference sequence). This CDR3 comprises 14 residues. V dropped 5 bases and J dropped 0; count of bases not matched to a gene: 7.

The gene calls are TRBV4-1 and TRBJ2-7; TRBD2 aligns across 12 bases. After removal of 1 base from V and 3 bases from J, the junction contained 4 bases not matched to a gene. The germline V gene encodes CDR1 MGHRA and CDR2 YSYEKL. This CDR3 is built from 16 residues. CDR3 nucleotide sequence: TGCGCCAGCAGCCAAGCTAGCGGGGGGGCCGTCTACGAGCAGTACTTC. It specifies CASSQASGGAVYEQYF.

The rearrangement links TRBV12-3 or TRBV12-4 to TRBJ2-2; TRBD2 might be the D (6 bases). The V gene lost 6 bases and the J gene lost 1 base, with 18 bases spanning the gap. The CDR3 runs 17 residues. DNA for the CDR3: TGTGCCAGCAGCTATACGCTAGGGCGGGGGAACACCGGGGAGCTGTTTTTT. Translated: CASSYTLGRGNTGELFF.

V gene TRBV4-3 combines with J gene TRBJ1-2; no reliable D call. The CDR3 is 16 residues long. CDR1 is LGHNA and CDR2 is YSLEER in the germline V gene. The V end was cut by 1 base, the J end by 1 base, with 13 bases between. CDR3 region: CASSQATSPINYGYTF. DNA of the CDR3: TGCGCCAGCAGCCAAGCTACGTCGCCCATTAACTATGGCTACACCTTC.

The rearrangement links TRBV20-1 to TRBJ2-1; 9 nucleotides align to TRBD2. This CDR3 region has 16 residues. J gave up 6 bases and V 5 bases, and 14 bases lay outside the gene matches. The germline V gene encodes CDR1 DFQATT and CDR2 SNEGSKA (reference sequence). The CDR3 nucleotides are TGCAGTGCTGGCGCGGGGGGCAGCGGGGGGTCCAATGAGCAGTTCTTC. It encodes CSAGAGGSGGSNEQFF.

DNA of the CDR3: TGTGCCAGCAGCTCTAAACAGGGGGGGGTCACCGGGGAGCTGTTTTTT. It yields the protein CASSSKQGGVTGELFF. The genes are TRBV6-5 and TRBJ2-2, with a tentative D call TRBD1 (8 bases). Per germline, CDR1 MNHEY and CDR2 SVGAGI. The V end lost 6 bases, the J end lost 4 bases, and 18 bases lay between the germline ends. The CDR3 spans 16 residues.